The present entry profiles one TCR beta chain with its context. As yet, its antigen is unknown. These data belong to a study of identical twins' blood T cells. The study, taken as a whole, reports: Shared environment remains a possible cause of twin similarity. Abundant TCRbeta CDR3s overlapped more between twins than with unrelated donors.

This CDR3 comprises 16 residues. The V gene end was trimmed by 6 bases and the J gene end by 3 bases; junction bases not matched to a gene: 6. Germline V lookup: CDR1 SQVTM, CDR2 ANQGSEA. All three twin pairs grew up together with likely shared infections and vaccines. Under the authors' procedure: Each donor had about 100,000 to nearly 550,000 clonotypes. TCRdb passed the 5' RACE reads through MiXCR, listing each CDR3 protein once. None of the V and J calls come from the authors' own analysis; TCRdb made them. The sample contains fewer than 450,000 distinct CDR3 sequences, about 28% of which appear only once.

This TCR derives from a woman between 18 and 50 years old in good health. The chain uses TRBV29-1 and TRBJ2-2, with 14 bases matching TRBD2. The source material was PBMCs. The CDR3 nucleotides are TGCAGCGTCCCCGGGACTAGCGGGAGCGACACCGGGGAGCTGTTTTTT. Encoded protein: CSVPGTSGSDTGELFF.